This T cell receptor beta chain originates from a study of blood T cell repertoires in COVID-19. Sequencing was performed with immunoSEQ multiplex PCR; in TCRdb, only in-frame clones are kept and a portion is missing. Among around 70,000 clones listed, around 87% were seen once. Trimming cost V 7 bases and J 7 bases, with 14 bases left between them. The germline V gene has CDR1 MDHEN and CDR2 SYDVKM. The CDR3 runs 13 residues. This clone appeared a single time. The receptor was derived from a woman over 75 with active or convalescent COVID-19. The chain employs TRBV28 and TRBJ2-1, with a tentative D call TRBD1 (6 bases). The sample was peripheral blood. The DNA for the CDR3 is TGTGCCAGCACCTCGACAGGCAGGAATGAGCAGTTCTTC. Amino acid sequence: CASTSTGRNEQFF. The complete variable domain, with remaining parts taken from reference TRBV28 and TRBJ2-1, reads DVKVTQSSRYLVKRTGEKVFLECVQDMDHENMFWYRQDPGLGLRLIYFSYDVKMKEKGDIPEGYSVSREKKERFSLILESASTNQTSMYLCASTSTGRNEQFFGPGTRLTVL.